This T cell receptor (beta chain) was profiled in a study of T cells after yellow fever vaccination. As for the study in general: The fractions with low cell numbers were processed using SMART-Seq v4 Ultra Low Input. Overall study findings and caveats: A small share of clonotypes appeared in both CD4 and CD8 compartments. Once the booster was given, most primary-vaccination clones reappeared, at approximately 97% for CD4 and around 90% for CD8.

Template switching with 5'RACE generated the TCR cDNA and added a universal primer site and UMIs. Using its own MiXCR run on the 5' RACE reads, TCRdb lists one record per CDR3 protein. The sample comprises some 390,000 distinct CDR3 sequences, 18% of which are singletons, and roughly a sixth rests with the top ten. The V gene lost 0 bases and the J gene lost 2 bases, with 7 bases spanning the gap. CDR1 and CDR2 from the germline V gene are ENHRY and SYGVKD. CDR3 length: 15 residues. Concerning this clonotype: Its antigen is not identified.

Sequences were derived from PBMCs, sampled before the yellow fever booster vaccination. The rearrangement links TRBV10-3 to TRBJ2-2; maybe TRBD2 (5 bases). The sequence derives from a man aged 18 to 29 who received the YFV17D yellow fever vaccine. Written as DNA, the CDR3 is TGTGCCATCAGTGAGTCGGGAGATAACACCGGGGAGCTGTTTTTT. Its protein product is CAISESGDNTGELFF.